This TCR beta chain was recorded in a study of blood T cell repertoires in COVID-19. This table comes from immunoSEQ multiplex PCR, and its TCRdb copy is limited to in-frame clones, with some not included. The sample shows some 180,000 clones, roughly 77% of them seen only once. J was trimmed by 5 bases and V by 3 bases; bases with no gene match: 9. The CDR3 consists of 16 residues. CDR1 is MNHEY, CDR2 SMNVEV, per germline (reference sequence). The receptor comes from a woman aged 40 to 55 with COVID-19, enrolled during active disease. V gene TRBV27 combines with J gene TRBJ1-4; TRBD1 aligns across 7 bases. Sequencing was performed on peripheral blood. The CDR3 reads CASSFHGTVLNEKLFF. Here the CDR3 DNA reads TGTGCCAGCAGTTTCCACGGGACAGTCTTGAATGAAAAACTGTTTTTT.